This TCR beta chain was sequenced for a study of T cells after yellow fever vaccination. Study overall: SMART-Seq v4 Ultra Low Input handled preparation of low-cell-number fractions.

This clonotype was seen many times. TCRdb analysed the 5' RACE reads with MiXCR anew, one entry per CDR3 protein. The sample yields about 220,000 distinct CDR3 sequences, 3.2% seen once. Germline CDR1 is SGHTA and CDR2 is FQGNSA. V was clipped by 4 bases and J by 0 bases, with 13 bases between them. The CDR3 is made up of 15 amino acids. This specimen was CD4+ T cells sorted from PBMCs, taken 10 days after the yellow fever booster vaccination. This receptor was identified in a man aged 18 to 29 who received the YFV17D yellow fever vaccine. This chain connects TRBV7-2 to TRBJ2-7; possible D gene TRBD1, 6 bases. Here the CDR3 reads CASSSLGGNSYEQYF. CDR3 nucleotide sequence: TGTGCCAGCAGCTCCTTAGGGGGTAACTCCTACGAGCAGTACTTC.